This T cell receptor beta chain originates from a study of blood T cell repertoires in COVID-19. Whole-study context: Acute and convalescent COVID-19 samples came from the United States, Italy and Spain. PBMCs, B-cell-depleted T cells, or T cells provided the cDNA or gDNA that made up the material.

In Seattle, patients joined the study during active infection and were tracked longitudinally. As handled by the study authors: Estimated nucleated cell counts came from reference gene primer amplification. Only in-frame clones appear in the TCRdb table, and some are missing; sequencing was by immunoSEQ multiplex PCR. D and trimming were read from the DNA, whereas the V and J calls and clone size are those reported in that table. The sample yields 540,000 or so clones, roughly nine tenths seen once. Germline CDR1 ENHRY, CDR2 SYGVKD. With V trimmed by 6 bases and J by 2 bases, 8 bases remained unmatched. The CDR3 consists of 15 residues.

This receptor was identified in a woman aged 45-65 years with COVID-19, enrolled during active disease. Sequenced input: peripheral blood. This chain links TRBV10-3 with TRBJ1-1; 8 positions match TRBD1. The CDR3 coding sequence is TGTGCCATCAGCCCAGAACAGGGGGGAAACACTGAAGCTTTCTTT. It specifies CAISPEQGGNTEAFF.